Only a few counts were recorded for the clone carrying this T cell receptor beta chain. What it binds is not known. These data are taken from a study of CD8 T cells in ankylosing spondylitis. Study results and caveats: Prior literature has documented some motif variants in synovial fluid and blood from reactive arthritis. A TCR beta motif made of about 8 highly homologous variants seemed typical of ankylosing spondylitis blood.

TCRdb fed the 5' RACE reads into MiXCR, producing one record per CDR3 protein. The sample records 450,000 to 550,000 distinct CDR3 sequences, 5.3% being singletons. The sequence came from a male donor with ankylosing spondylitis. The source material was blood, either unsorted or a sorted T cell fraction (not recorded which).

CDR3 coding DNA: TGTGCCAGCAGTTCGCCCACAGGGTTTACCTACGAGCAGTACTTC. This gives the protein CASSSPTGFTYEQYF. The genes are TRBV12-3 or TRBV12-4 and TRBJ2-7; possibly TRBD1 for D (6 bases). V dropped 4 bases and J dropped 2 bases, with 15 bases sitting between them. This CDR3 region has 15 residues.